This T cell receptor beta chain was documented in a study of blood T cell repertoires in COVID-19. The study counted Cohort 3 donors as recovered given two negative PCRs, clearance, or symptom resolution. Assay: immunoSEQ multiplex PCR; the TCRdb copy retains only in-frame clones and omits some. Among roughly 190,000 clones listed, approximately 84% were seen once. The V gene's germline CDR1 is LGHNA and CDR2 YNFKEQ. The CDR3 runs to 16 residues. V was pared by 0 bases and J by 3 bases, with 14 bases between. The rearrangement links TRBV4-2 to TRBJ1-1; no clear D gene. The specimen sequenced was PBMCs or T cells enriched from blood (not recorded which). The TCR was taken from a woman in her twenties or thirties who had recovered from COVID-19. CDR3 protein: CASSQDAELRYTEAFF. In DNA, the CDR3 is TGTGCCAGCAGCCAAGATGCGGAACTCCGGTACACTGAAGCTTTCTTT.